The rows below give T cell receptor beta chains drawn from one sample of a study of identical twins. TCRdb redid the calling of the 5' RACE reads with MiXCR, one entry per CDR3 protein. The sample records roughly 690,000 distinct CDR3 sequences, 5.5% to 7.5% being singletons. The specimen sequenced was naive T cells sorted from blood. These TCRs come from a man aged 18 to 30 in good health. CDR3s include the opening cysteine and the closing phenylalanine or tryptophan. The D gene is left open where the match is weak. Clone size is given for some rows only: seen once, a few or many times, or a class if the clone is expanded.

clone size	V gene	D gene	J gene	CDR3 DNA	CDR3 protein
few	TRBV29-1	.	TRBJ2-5	TGCAGCGGCGCAAAACTGATATCACAAGAGACCCAGTACTTC	CSGAKLISQETQYF
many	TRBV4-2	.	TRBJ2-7	TGTGCCAGCAGCCAAGATTGGCTGGGAGCTAACGAGCAGTACTTC	CASSQDWLGANEQYF
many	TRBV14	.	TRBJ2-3	TGTGCCAGCAGCCAGGGGGCGGGAGCCCCCACAGATACGCAGTATTTT	CASSQGAGAPTDTQYF
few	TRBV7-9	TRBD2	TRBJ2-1	TGTGCCAGCAGCTCCGGGACTAGCGGGATCAATGAGCAGTTCTTC	CASSSGTSGINEQFF
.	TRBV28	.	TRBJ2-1	TGTGCCAGCAGTTTCGCCGGGACTCTGAGGACTGAGCAGTTCTTC	CASSFAGTLRTEQFF
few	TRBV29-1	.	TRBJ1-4	TGCAGCGTCCAATCGGTTGGCGAAAAACTGTTTTTT	CSVQSVGEKLFF
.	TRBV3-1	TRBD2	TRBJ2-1	TGTGCCAGCCGGGAGGGCGAATACAATGAGCAGTTCTTC	CASREGEYNEQFF
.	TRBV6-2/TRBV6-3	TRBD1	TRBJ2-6	TGTGCCAGCTGGGGTCCCGGGACAGTCTCTGGGGCCAACGTCCTGACTTTC	CASWGPGTVSGANVLTF
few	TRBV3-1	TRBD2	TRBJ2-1	TGTGCCAGCAGCCAAGACAGCGGGAGGTATTACAATGAGCAGTTCTTC	CASSQDSGRYYNEQFF
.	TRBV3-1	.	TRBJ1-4	TGTGCCAGCAGCCAAACCAGGGTGGCTAATGAAAAACTGTTTTTT	CASSQTRVANEKLFF
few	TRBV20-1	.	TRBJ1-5	TGCAGTGCTAAATCAGGCTTGGTGGGGCCCCAGCATTTT	CSAKSGLVGPQHF
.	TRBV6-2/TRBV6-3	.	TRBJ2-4	TGTGCCAGCACGGGCCTCCAGGTGAAAAACATTCAGTACTTC	CASTGLQVKNIQYF
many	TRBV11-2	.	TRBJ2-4	TGTGCCAGCAGCTTAGTACAGAGGGACATTCAGTACTTC	CASSLVQRDIQYF
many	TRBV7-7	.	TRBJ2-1	TGTGCCAGCAGTTTCGGGGCGATGGGTGAGCAGTTCTTC	CASSFGAMGEQFF
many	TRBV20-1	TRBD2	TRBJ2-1	TGCAGTGCTAGAACCCGAATGACTAGCGGGCCCAACAATGAGCAGTTCTTC	CSARTRMTSGPNNEQFF
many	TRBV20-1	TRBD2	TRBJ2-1	TGCAGTGCTAAAGCGGGAGGAAACAATGAGCAGTTCTTC	CSAKAGGNNEQFF
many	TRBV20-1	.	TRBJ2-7	TGCAGTGCTAGAGATCCCCTGATATCGTCCTACGAGCAGTACTTC	CSARDPLISSYEQYF
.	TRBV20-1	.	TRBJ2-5	TGCAGTATTAACAGGGTGGGAGAGACCCAGTACTTC	CSINRVGETQYF
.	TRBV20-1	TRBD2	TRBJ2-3	TGCAGTGCTGCATCTAGGACTAGCGGATCAGATACGCAGTATTTT	CSAASRTSGSDTQYF
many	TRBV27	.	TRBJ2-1	TGTGCCAGCAGTTTTTCGAGCTCCTACAATGAGCAGTTCTTC	CASSFSSSYNEQFF
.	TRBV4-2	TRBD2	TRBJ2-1	TGTGCCAGCAGCCAAGTCGGGCGGGAGGAAGATGAGCAGTTCTTC	CASSQVGREEDEQFF
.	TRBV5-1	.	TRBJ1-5	TGCGCCAGCAGCTTGTTCCACAGCCAGCCCCAGCATTTT	CASSLFHSQPQHF
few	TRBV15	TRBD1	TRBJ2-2	TGTGCCACCAGCCCGACAGGGGTCGGGGAGCTGTTTTTT	CATSPTGVGELFF
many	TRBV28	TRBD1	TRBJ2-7	TGTGCCGCCCGGGACAGGGCTTACGAGCAGTACTTC	CAARDRAYEQYF
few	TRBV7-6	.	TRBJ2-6	TGTGCCAGCAGTTCATCCCGGCTTTCTGGGGCCAACGTCCTGACTTTC	CASSSSRLSGANVLTF
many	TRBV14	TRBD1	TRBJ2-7	TGTGCCAGCAGCCTCCGGGACAGGGGGCGTTACGAGCAGTACTTC	CASSLRDRGRYEQYF
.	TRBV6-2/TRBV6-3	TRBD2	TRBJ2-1	TGTGCCAGCAGTTACTCGAAGCGGGGGACCTACAATGAGCAGTTCTTC	CASSYSKRGTYNEQFF
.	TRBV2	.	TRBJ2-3	TGTGCCAGCAGTGACAACTCGGCCCAGTATTTT	CASSDNSAQYF
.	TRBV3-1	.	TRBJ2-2	TGTGCCAGCAGCCAAGCTGGTGTATCCGGGGAGCTGTTTTTT	CASSQAGVSGELFF